This T cell receptor beta chain was found in a study of OX40 agonist ivuxolimab in advanced cancers. Study summary: Patients received ivuxolimab, an agonistic anti-OX40 (CD134) antibody. Each patient was given ivuxolimab into a vein every 2 weeks, at 0.01 to 10 mg/kg.

The CDR3 loop spans 12 amino acids. CDR1 is MDHEN and CDR2 is SYDVKM in the germline V gene. V lost 6 bases and J lost 6, with 8 bases in between. Turning to this clone: As yet, its antigen is unknown.

Data came from immunoSEQ multiplex PCR; TCRdb stores just in-frame clones and leaves some out. The sample carries tens of thousands of clones, about 81% recorded once. Study results and caveats: Compared with CD4+, CD8+ T cells on average had more expanded clones.

This receptor was identified in an adult with an advanced solid tumor such as melanoma, head and neck, liver or kidney cancer. Sample: CD4+ or CD8+ T cells sorted from blood, taken in a trial of the OX40 agonist ivuxolimab. V and J are TRBV28 and TRBJ1-4; D unclear. The CDR3 coding sequence is TGTGCCAGCAGGGTGGTTGATGAAAAACTGTTTTTT. Protein: CASRVVDEKLFF.